This is a list of T cell receptor beta chains from one sample in a study of graft-versus-host responses after intestinal transplantation. Generated by immunoSEQ multiplex PCR, the TCRdb table keeps only in-frame clones and is missing some. The sample records some 92,000 clones, about nine tenths being singletons. No antigen is known for these receptors. Sequenced material: unstimulated CD4+ T cells sorted from spleen or lymph node cells, taken before intestinal transplant. These receptor sequences come from a human donor who received an intestinal transplant. Both conserved end residues are part of each CDR3. Fields, in order: CDR3 protein, J gene, CDR3 length, V gene.

CDR3 protein: CASSLAGGANEKLFF
J gene: TRBJ1-4
CDR3 length: 15
V gene: TRBV7-6

CDR3 protein: CSAGVDSGANVLTF
J gene: TRBJ2-6
CDR3 length: 14
V gene: TRBV29-1

CDR3 protein: CSVLRTGMLTEAFF
J gene: TRBJ1-1
CDR3 length: 14
V gene: TRBV29-1

CDR3 protein: CAWSRQGGLTSGSNEQFF
J gene: TRBJ2-1
CDR3 length: 18
V gene: TRBV30

CDR3 protein: CASSFVRYEQYF
J gene: TRBJ2-7
CDR3 length: 12
V gene: TRBV28

CDR3 protein: CASTGRGLAVTYNEQFF
J gene: TRBJ2-1
CDR3 length: 17
V gene: TRBV27

CDR3 protein: CASSTGQMNTEAFF
J gene: TRBJ1-1
CDR3 length: 14
V gene: TRBV19

CDR3 protein: CASSSSLGTDTQYF
J gene: TRBJ2-3
CDR3 length: 14
V gene: TRBV7-2

CDR3 protein: CASSRGLGKFYEQFF
J gene: TRBJ2-1
CDR3 length: 15
V gene: TRBV5-4

CDR3 protein: CASSIVQFNEKLFF
J gene: TRBJ1-4
CDR3 length: 14
V gene: TRBV19

CDR3 protein: CAISDEVPNEKLFF
J gene: TRBJ1-4
CDR3 length: 14
V gene: TRBV10-3

CDR3 protein: CASNDAVQAQETQYF
J gene: TRBJ2-5
CDR3 length: 15
V gene: TRBV19

CDR3 protein: CASSDPQDHPEKLFF
J gene: TRBJ1-4
CDR3 length: 15
V gene: TRBV5-1

CDR3 protein: CASSHKGGWGGESSYNEQFF
J gene: TRBJ2-1
CDR3 length: 20
V gene: TRBV4-2

CDR3 protein: CSASRGFEQFF
J gene: TRBJ2-1
CDR3 length: 11
V gene: TRBV20-1

CDR3 protein: CASSRGQMESPLHF
J gene: TRBJ1-6
CDR3 length: 14
V gene: TRBV7-2

CDR3 protein: CASSAFRKIAITSYEQYF
J gene: TRBJ2-7
CDR3 length: 18
V gene: TRBV5-8

CDR3 protein: CASRSTGGNTEAFF
J gene: TRBJ1-1
CDR3 length: 14
V gene: TRBV28

CDR3 protein: CASSLVSGGGNYGYTF
J gene: TRBJ1-2
CDR3 length: 16
V gene: TRBV7-9

CDR3 protein: CASSIFSTAKGGETQYF
J gene: TRBJ2-5
CDR3 length: 17
V gene: TRBV19

CDR3 protein: CASSIRQQRTEAFF
J gene: TRBJ1-1
CDR3 length: 14
V gene: TRBV19

CDR3 protein: CASSETSRTPYEQYF
J gene: TRBJ2-7
CDR3 length: 15
V gene: TRBV6-1

CDR3 protein: CATSRDSGRDTYEQYF
J gene: TRBJ2-7
CDR3 length: 16
V gene: TRBV15

CDR3 protein: CASSSGFYNEQFF
J gene: TRBJ2-1
CDR3 length: 13
V gene: TRBV7-8

CDR3 protein: CASSPRTRVRGGYTF
J gene: TRBJ1-2
CDR3 length: 15
V gene: TRBV5-1

CDR3 protein: CASSSPGQGATYSNQPQHF
J gene: TRBJ1-5
CDR3 length: 19
V gene: TRBV7-7

CDR3 protein: CASSPRDYNEQFF
J gene: TRBJ2-1
CDR3 length: 13
V gene: TRBV5-1

CDR3 protein: CASSEGHVRGTEAFF
J gene: TRBJ1-1
CDR3 length: 15
V gene: TRBV2

CDR3 protein: CASSPQVGTQYF
J gene: TRBJ2-5
CDR3 length: 12
V gene: TRBV4-1

CDR3 protein: CASSEQGDTEAFF
J gene: TRBJ1-1
CDR3 length: 13
V gene: TRBV11-3

CDR3 protein: CASSESRRSNQPQHF
J gene: TRBJ1-5
CDR3 length: 15
V gene: TRBV10-2

CDR3 protein: CAWSEGGSSYEQYF
J gene: TRBJ2-7
CDR3 length: 14
V gene: TRBV30

CDR3 protein: CASSRSGNPGNTIYF
J gene: TRBJ1-3
CDR3 length: 15
V gene: TRBV7-2

CDR3 protein: CASSLSGIYNEQFF
J gene: TRBJ2-1
CDR3 length: 14
V gene: TRBV11-2

CDR3 protein: CASSESLAGILLETQYF
J gene: TRBJ2-5
CDR3 length: 17
V gene: TRBV6-1

CDR3 protein: CASDSVNQPQHF
J gene: TRBJ1-5
CDR3 length: 12
V gene: TRBV28

CDR3 protein: CASSPIDTGGLNYGYTF
J gene: TRBJ1-2
CDR3 length: 17
V gene: TRBV18

CDR3 protein: CASSLGVQGNEQFF
J gene: TRBJ2-1
CDR3 length: 14
V gene: TRBV5-1

CDR3 protein: CASYPTSGRASSYNEQFF
J gene: TRBJ2-1
CDR3 length: 18
V gene: TRBV19

CDR3 protein: CASSVETGSGNTIYF
J gene: TRBJ1-3
CDR3 length: 15
V gene: TRBV7-8

CDR3 protein: CASSATGDSYEQYF
J gene: TRBJ2-7
CDR3 length: 14
V gene: TRBV18

CDR3 protein: CASSLWRGRGGKQYF
J gene: TRBJ2-7
CDR3 length: 15
V gene: TRBV5-6

CDR3 protein: CASSSGTPYTDTQYF
J gene: TRBJ2-3
CDR3 length: 15
V gene: TRBV7-9

CDR3 protein: CASSLTRGYDEQFF
J gene: TRBJ2-1
CDR3 length: 14
V gene: TRBV5-1

CDR3 protein: CASSVVNGANGELFF
J gene: TRBJ2-2
CDR3 length: 15
V gene: TRBV9

CDR3 protein: CATSRGTEETQYF
J gene: TRBJ2-5
CDR3 length: 13
V gene: TRBV15

CDR3 protein: CASSGPRGIEQFF
J gene: TRBJ2-1
CDR3 length: 13
V gene: TRBV5-4

CDR3 protein: CASSPLALYSNQPQHF
J gene: TRBJ1-5
CDR3 length: 16
V gene: TRBV7-8